Presented here are 20 T cell receptor beta chains from one specimen sequenced in a study of blood T cell repertoires in COVID-19. The assay was immunoSEQ multiplex PCR, and TCRdb's table has in-frame clones only and misses some. The sample yields 200,000 to 300,000 clones, roughly 88% seen once. The sample comprised peripheral blood. The receptors stem from a woman aged 25 to 39 with acute or convalescent COVID-19.

This clone was recorded only once. CDR3 coding DNA: TGTGCCAGCAGTTTCGGCTACAATGAGCAGTTCTTC. This codes for CASSFGYNEQFF. This rearrangement joins TRBV12-3 or TRBV12-4 to TRBJ2-1; D gene ambiguous. Deletions cut 3 bases from V and 3 bases from J, with 3 bases between. The CDR3 runs to 12 residues.

This clone came up a few times. J is TRBJ1-1 and V is TRBV7-9; TRBD1 agrees at 9 bases. The J segment lost 2 bases and the V segment lost 1 base, leaving 8 bases of the junction unmatched. CDR3 size: 17 residues. Germline CDR1 reads SEHNR; CDR2 reads FQNEAQ (reference sequence). As DNA, the CDR3 is TGTGCCAGCAGCTTAGAAGTTGGGGGACAGGGTAACACTGAAGCTTTCTTT. Protein sequence: CASSLEVGGQGNTEAFF.

The chain uses TRBV29-1 and TRBJ2-3; 9 nucleotides match TRBD1. CDR1 is SQVTM, CDR2 ANQGSEA, per germline. This CDR3 is built from 15 residues. V trimming: 6 bases; J trimming: 2 bases; junction bases outside the gene matches: 9. CDR3 DNA sequence: TGCAGCGTCGACCTGGGACAGGGACCCACAGATACGCAGTATTTT. Its protein is CSVDLGQGPTDTQYF.

The chain uses TRBV7-9 and TRBJ1-6; TRBD1 matches 8 bases. V lost 3 bases to trimming and J lost 7 bases; unmatched junction nucleotides: 5. The CDR3 totals 15 residues. Germline V CDR1 and CDR2: SEHNR, FQNEAQ (reference sequence). The CDR3 sequence is CASSFRDRTNSPLHF. Written as DNA, the CDR3 is TGTGCCAGCAGCTTCCGGGACAGGACAAATTCACCCCTCCACTTT. Full variable domain (outside the CDR3, taken from reference TRBV7-9 and TRBJ1-6): DTGVSQNPRHKITKRGQNVTFRCDPISEHNRLYWYRQTLGQGPEFLTYFQNEAQLEKSRLLSDRFSAERPKGSFSTLEIQRTEQGDSAMYLCASSFRDRTNSPLHFGNGTRLTVT.

This rearrangement joins TRBV30 to TRBJ2-3; possible D gene TRBD1, 5 bases. Germline CDR1 is GTSNPN and CDR2 is SVGIG (reference sequence). V lost 2 bases, J lost 8 bases, and 11 bases lay in between. This CDR3 spans 12 amino acids. CDR3 sequence reads: CAWSPGPVTQYF. The DNA of the CDR3 is TGTGCCTGGAGTCCAGGGCCGGTTACGCAGTATTTT.

The chain has TRBV24-1 and TRBJ2-7; possibly TRBD2 for D (6 bases). CDR1 is KGHDR and CDR2 is SFDVKD in the germline V gene. The CDR3 consists of 14 residues. V was shortened by 5 bases and J by 2 bases, with 12 bases between the two germline ends. CDR3 in DNA: TGTGCCACCAGTGGGAGGGTAGGTCCCTACGAGCAGTACTTC. It is translated as CATSGRVGPYEQYF.

This chain links TRBV19 with TRBJ1-5; D not certain. This CDR3 has 16 amino acids. Trimming pared 3 bases from V and 2 bases from J, leaving 14 bases between. Germline V CDR1 and CDR2: LNHDA, SQIVND (reference sequence). The CDR3 DNA sequence: TGTGCCAGTAGTATTTTCCGGGATGGTGGCAATCAGCCCCAGCATTTT. Translation: CASSIFRDGGNQPQHF.

The J gene is TRBJ2-3, the V gene TRBV7-6, with 8 positions matching TRBD2. Germline CDR1 reads SGHVS; CDR2 reads FNYEAQ. The J segment lost 3 bases and the V segment lost 1 base, leaving 6 bases of the junction unmatched. This CDR3 spans 16 amino acids. The CDR3 loop is CASSLGSGSRTDTQYF. For the CDR3, the DNA is TGTGCCAGCAGCTTAGGGAGCGGGAGCCGGACAGATACGCAGTATTTT.

This clone was observed a handful of times. J is TRBJ2-7 and V is TRBV9, with 8 bases matching TRBD1. Trimming at V came to 4 bases and at J to 7 bases, leaving 13 bases not matched to a gene. The CDR3 runs 15 residues. Per germline, CDR1 SGDLS and CDR2 YYNGEE. The CDR3 is CASSPRTGRAGEQYF. The CDR3 region has the DNA TGTGCCAGCAGCCCACGGACAGGGCGTGCGGGGGAGCAGTACTTC.

The chain combines TRBV11-3 with TRBJ2-7; 11 bases line up with TRBD1. This CDR3 has 14 residues. V gave up 5 bases and J gave up 3 bases; unmatched junction bases: 3. Germline CDR1 SGHNT, CDR2 YENEEA. The CDR3 DNA follows: TGTGCCAGCAGCCCCGGGACAGGGGGCTACGAGCAGTACTTC. This sequence encodes CASSPGTGGYEQYF. The variable domain in full, with the rest retrieved from reference TRBV11-3 and TRBJ2-7, is EAGVVQSPRYKIIEKKQPVAFWCNPISGHNTLYWYLQNLGQGPELLIRYENEEAVDDSQLPKDRFSAERLKGVDSTLKIQPAELGDSAVYLCASSPGTGGYEQYFGPGTRLTVT.

The gene calls are TRBV18 and TRBJ2-5; D unclear. Looked up from germline, CDR1 is KGHSH and CDR2 is LQKENI. The CDR3 length is 14 residues. V was trimmed by 3 bases and J by 3 bases, leaving 11 bases between them. CDR3 in amino acids: CASSPQRQKETQYF. DNA of the CDR3: TGTGCCAGCTCACCCCAGCGCCAAAAAGAGACCCAGTACTTC.

The V call is TRBV5-1, the J call TRBJ2-1; D not resolved. CDR1 is SGHRS and CDR2 is YFSETQ in the germline V gene. V was shortened by 5 bases and J by 6 bases, with 18 bases between the two germline ends. CDR3 length: 15 residues. The CDR3 sequence: CASSPGKPNSNEQFF. The DNA for the CDR3 is TGCGCCAGCAGTCCCGGTAAGCCGAACTCCAATGAGCAGTTCTTC. The full variable domain, its missing parts supplied by reference TRBV5-1 and TRBJ2-1, is KAGVTQTPRYLIKTRGQQVTLSCSPISGHRSVSWYQQTPGQGLQFLFEYFSETQRNKGNFPGRFSGRQFSNSRSEMNVSTLELGDSALYLCASSPGKPNSNEQFFGPGTRLTVL.

V and J are TRBV5-4 and TRBJ2-3, with D possibly TRBD2 on 5 matching bases. The CDR3 sequence is 14 residues long. CDR1 is SGHNT and CDR2 is YYREEE in the germline V gene (reference sequence). Trimming removed 3 bases from V and 1 base from J, with 9 bases in between. This CDR3 is CASSSGGRTDTQYF. DNA for the CDR3: TGTGCCAGCAGCTCCGGAGGTCGCACAGATACGCAGTATTTT.

The V gene is TRBV11-3, the J gene TRBJ2-7; a possible D gene is TRBD1 (5 bases). V was shortened by 3 bases and J by 3 bases, with 9 bases between the two germline ends. Per the germline V gene, CDR1 is SGHNT and CDR2 is YENEEA. The CDR3 length is 13 residues. CDR3 bases: TGTGCCAGCAGCTTGAGAGACAGCTACGAGCAGTACTTC. This translates into CASSLRDSYEQYF. Based on the CDR3 plus reference TRBV11-3 and TRBJ2-7, the full variable domain is EAGVVQSPRYKIIEKKQPVAFWCNPISGHNTLYWYLQNLGQGPELLIRYENEEAVDDSQLPKDRFSAERLKGVDSTLKIQPAELGDSAVYLCASSLRDSYEQYFGPGTRLTVT.

The CDR3 coding sequence is TGTGCCAGCTCACCTCGAGTTAGCGGGTACAAGAGCTCCTACAATGAGCAGTTCTTC. It is translated as CASSPRVSGYKSSYNEQFF. This rearrangement joins TRBV18 to TRBJ2-1; 7 bases are shared with TRBD2. The CDR3 sequence is 19 residues long. CDR1 KGHSH and CDR2 LQKENI come from the germline V gene. After removal of 3 bases from V and 0 bases from J, the junction contained 14 bases not matched to a gene.

This clone has only a few counts. The chain links TRBV9 to TRBJ2-3; tentatively, D is TRBD2 (7 bases). Germline V gene data show CDR1 as SGDLS and CDR2 as YYNGEE. This CDR3 is 15 amino acids long. Trimming removed 3 bases from V and 1 base from J, with 12 bases in between. The CDR3 DNA is TGTGCCAGCAGCGACGCCGGGGGGCGCACAGATACGCAGTATTTT. Translated, it gives CASSDAGGRTDTQYF.

The chain uses TRBV9 and TRBJ2-1, with D perhaps matching TRBD2 (6 bases). There are 15 residues in the CDR3. Germline CDR1 SGDLS, CDR2 YYNGEE. Trimming pared 0 bases from V and 7 bases from J, leaving 14 bases between. CDR3: CASSVGLTGVNEQFF. CDR3 coding DNA: TGTGCCAGCAGCGTAGGCTTAACGGGAGTAAATGAGCAGTTCTTC.

This CDR3 is CASSPQTSGISYEQYF. CDR3 in DNA: TGTGCCAGCTCACCCCAGACTAGCGGAATCTCCTACGAGCAGTACTTC. The J gene is TRBJ2-7, the V gene TRBV18; 9 bases are shared with TRBD2. The CDR3 is 16 residues long. Per the germline V gene, CDR1 is KGHSH and CDR2 is LQKENI. V was clipped by 3 bases and J by 0 bases; unmatched bases: 6. The full variable domain, completed using reference TRBV18 and TRBJ2-7, is NAGVMQNPRHLVRRRGQEARLRCSPMKGHSHVYWYRQLPEEGLKFMVYLQKENIIDESGMPKERFSAEFPKEGPSILRIQQVVRGDSAAYFCASSPQTSGISYEQYFGPGTRLTVT.

This sequence joins TRBV30 and TRBJ1-1; D gene uncertain. The CDR3 is 13 amino acids. The V gene's germline CDR1 is GTSNPN and CDR2 SVGIG (reference sequence). V was cut by 3 bases and J by 1 base, with 9 bases left in between. This CDR3 is CAWSIQSNTEAFF. DNA of the CDR3: TGTGCCTGGAGCATACAATCGAACACTGAAGCTTTCTTT.

The table lists this clone with a count of one. The V call is TRBV6-2 or TRBV6-3, the J call TRBJ2-1; 8 bases are a match to TRBD2. CDR1 and CDR2 (germline): MNHEY, SVGEGT. This CDR3 is 16 amino acids long. V lost 0 bases, J lost 0 bases, and 1 base stayed unmatched. The CDR3 nucleotides are TGTGCCAGCAGTTACTCGACTAGCGACTCCTACAATGAGCAGTTCTTC. This codes for CASSYSTSDSYNEQFF.